This T cell receptor beta chain derives from a study of blood T cell repertoires in COVID-19. TCRdb keeps only in-frame clones here, not all; method: immunoSEQ multiplex PCR. The table includes roughly 300,000 clones, roughly 91% detected once. The clonotype was recovered from a woman in her twenties or thirties with COVID-19, enrolled during active disease. Sequenced material: peripheral blood.

CDR3 nucleotide sequence: TGTGCCAGCTCACAGGACAGGGGCCGAGCTAACTATGGCTACACCTTC. Amino acids: CASSQDRGRANYGYTF. The chain has TRBV18 and TRBJ1-2, with 9 positions matching TRBD1. Trimming removed 4 bases from V and 0 bases from J; junction bases left unmatched: 6. Germline V gives CDR1 KGHSH, CDR2 LQKENI. The CDR3 runs 16 residues.